The rows below give T cell receptor beta chains drawn from one sample of a study of regulatory T cells in long-lasting Graves disease. TCRdb passed the multiplex PCR reads through MiXCR, listing each CDR3 protein once. The sample has roughly 260,000 distinct CDR3 sequences; approximately 18% are singletons. The same sample was also studied in work on T cells in Graves' hyperthyroidism and ophthalmopathy.

The starting material was peripheral blood mononuclear cells (PBMCs), obtained at new diagnosis, from a patient treated with antithyroid drugs. These receptor sequences come from a woman in her twenties or thirties with Graves disease. Both conserved end residues are part of each CDR3. A D gene is named only where the DNA matches it firmly. Size tells how often a clone was seen (once, few, many) or the class of an expanded clone, and some rows leave it out.

j_gene,v_gene,d_gene,abundance,CDR3aa,CDR3nt
TRBJ1-5,TRBV2,-,-,CASSAEGGSSSNQPQHF,TGTGCCAGCAGTGCCGAGGGAGGGTCGTCGAGCAATCAGCCCCAGCATTTT
TRBJ1-4,TRBV7-2,TRBD1,many,CASSLGGTDEKLFF,TGTGCCAGCAGCTTAGGCGGGACAGATGAAAAACTGTTTTTT
TRBJ1-1,TRBV9,-,many,CASSRGGGVTEAFF,TGTGCCAGCAGCCGGGGAGGGGGGGTCACTGAAGCTTTCTTT
TRBJ2-7,TRBV18,TRBD2,many,CASSLSLAGGNEQYF,TGTGCCAGCTCACTCTCGTTGGCGGGGGGTAACGAGCAGTACTTC
TRBJ2-1,TRBV18,TRBD1,once,CASSPGQGSYNERFF,TGTGCCAGCTCACCTGGACAGGGGTCCTACAATGAGCGGTTCTTC
TRBJ1-1,TRBV7-3,TRBD1,many,CASSRQGNTEAFF,TGTGCCAGCAGCCGACAGGGGAACACTGAAGCTTTCTTT
TRBJ2-7,TRBV28,TRBD2,many,CASGGGVYEQYF,TGTGCCAGCGGGGGGGGGGTTTACGAGCAGTACTTC
TRBJ2-3,TRBV6-1,-,many,CASSVLNTQYF,TGTGCCAGCAGTGTGCTCAATACGCAGTATTTT
TRBJ2-1,TRBV20-1,TRBD2,-,CSARWASGGANEQFF,TGCAGTGCTAGATGGGCTAGCGGGGGGGCCAATGAGCAGTTCTTC
TRBJ1-5,TRBV27,-,many,CASSVQGSEQPQHF,TGTGCCAGCAGTGTACAGGGTTCAGAGCAGCCCCAGCATTTT
TRBJ1-1,TRBV30,-,-,CAWSTKGAGWATEAFF,TGTGCCTGGAGTACAAAGGGAGCCGGATGGGCCACTGAAGCTTTCTTT
TRBJ1-2,TRBV5-1,-,many,CASSLDEFYGYTF,TGTGCCAGCAGCTTGGATGAGTTTTATGGCTACACCTTC
TRBJ2-3,TRBV20-1,-,-,CSARLDFTDTQYF,TGCAGTGCTAGACTTGATTTTACAGATACGCAGTATTTT
TRBJ1-1,TRBV6-5,-,-,CASSYGTLNTEAFF,TGTGCCAGCAGTTACGGGACCCTGAACACTGAAGCTTTCTTT
TRBJ2-3,TRBV5-1,TRBD2,many,CASSPRDYDTQYF,TGCGCCAGCAGCCCTCGGGACTACGATACGCAGTATTTT
TRBJ1-1,TRBV2,TRBD1,-,CASAGGPNTEAFF,TGTGCCAGCGCAGGGGGGCCGAACACTGAAGCTTTCTTT
TRBJ2-7,TRBV7-2,TRBD2,many,CASSLGGGAGGKEQYF,TGTGCCAGCAGCTTAGGAGGAGGGGCGGGGGGTAAAGAGCAGTACTTC
TRBJ2-7,TRBV6-1,TRBD1,many,CASSPTGTGASEQYF,TGTGCCAGCAGCCCTACCGGGACAGGGGCATCCGAGCAGTACTTC
TRBJ2-3,TRBV9,-,many,CASSVNYGTDTQYF,TGTGCCAGCAGCGTGAACTACGGGACAGATACGCAGTATTTT
TRBJ2-7,TRBV2,-,few,CASSGTFLSSYEQYF,TGTGCCAGCAGTGGGACTTTCCTAAGCTCCTACGAGCAGTACTTC
TRBJ1-1,TRBV5-1,-,many,CASSLGGAVWTEAFF,TGTGCCAGCAGCTTGGGGGGAGCGGTTTGGACTGAAGCTTTCTTT
TRBJ1-2,TRBV20-1,-,-,CSARTAVNYGYTF,TGCAGTGCCCGGACAGCTGTTAACTATGGCTACACCTTC
TRBJ2-6,TRBV5-1,TRBD1,many,CASSSRDRGYAGANVLTF,TGCGCCAGCAGCTCCCGGGACAGGGGTTATGCTGGGGCCAACGTCCTGACTTTC
TRBJ1-6,TRBV19,-,many,CASKGALSNSPLHF,TGTGCCAGTAAAGGGGCGCTCTCTAATTCACCCCTCCACTTT
TRBJ2-3,TRBV12-5,TRBD2,-,CASGLGSRGATDTQYF,TGTGCTAGTGGTTTGGGCTCGCGGGGGGCCACAGATACGCAGTATTTT
TRBJ2-7,TRBV29-1,-,-,CSVEDGGGTRRYF,TGCAGCGTTGAAGATGGAGGGGGAACACGAAGATACTTC
TRBJ1-2,TRBV18,-,few,CASSPPGSGPYGYTF,TGTGCCAGCTCACCACCGGGCTCAGGTCCTTATGGCTACACCTTC
TRBJ1-2,TRBV7-3,-,few,CASSLDGYTF,TGTGCCAGCAGCTTGGATGGCTACACCTTC
TRBJ1-4,TRBV7-9,-,many,CASSWDLTTNEKLFF,TGTGCCAGCAGCTGGGATCTAACAACTAATGAAAAACTGTTTTTT
TRBJ2-4,TRBV5-1,-,many,CASSANPKGIQYF,TGCGCCAGCAGCGCCAACCCAAAAGGGATTCAGTACTTC
TRBJ1-2,TRBV3-1,TRBD1,many,CASSLGQGLYGYTF,TGTGCCAGCAGCCTGGGACAGGGCCTCTATGGCTACACCTTC
TRBJ1-2,TRBV5-1,-,many,CASRTGDDGYTF,TGCGCCAGCAGAACGGGGGATGATGGCTACACCTTC
TRBJ2-7,TRBV9,TRBD2,-,CASSVAGGSPYEQYF,TGTGCCAGCAGCGTAGCGGGGGGATCACCCTACGAGCAGTACTTC
TRBJ2-1,TRBV5-4,TRBD2,-,CASSLKRGGREDNEQFF,TGTGCCAGCAGCTTGAAGCGGGGGGGAAGGGAAGACAATGAGCAGTTCTTC
TRBJ2-7,TRBV28,TRBD1,many,CASSPSGTGSYEQYF,TGTGCCAGCAGTCCTAGTGGGACAGGCTCCTACGAGCAGTACTTC
TRBJ1-2,TRBV6-2/TRBV6-3,-,-,CASGGPGQPGYTF,TGTGCCAGCGGGGGCCCTGGACAACCGGGCTACACCTTC
TRBJ2-2,TRBV11-2,TRBD2,many,CASTAGTSGTGELFF,TGTGCCAGCACCGCCGGGACTAGCGGCACCGGGGAGCTGTTTTTT
TRBJ1-2,TRBV7-9,-,-,CASGAGTDYGYTF,TGTGCCAGCGGTGCGGGAACGGACTATGGCTACACCTTC
TRBJ2-3,TRBV6-4,TRBD2,many,CASSDSTSGGDTQYF,TGTGCCAGCAGTGACTCGACTAGCGGGGGGGATACGCAGTATTTT
TRBJ1-2,TRBV11-2,TRBD1,many,CASSLSGTGTLEKYGYTF,TGTGCCAGCAGCCTTTCCGGGACAGGGACACTAGAGAAATATGGCTACACCTTC
TRBJ2-3,TRBV20-1,TRBD2,many,CSALERGRNTQYF,TGCAGTGCATTAGAGCGGGGGCGAAATACGCAGTATTTT
TRBJ2-2,TRBV4-1,TRBD2,few,CASSQPLGRSPGTSGYTGELFF,TGCGCCAGCAGCCAACCTCTAGGCCGGTCACCTGGGACTAGCGGATACACCGGGGAGCTGTTTTTT
TRBJ1-3,TRBV20-1,-,many,CSARDNRAISGNTIYF,TGCAGTGCTAGAGATAACAGGGCTATCTCTGGAAACACCATATATTTT
TRBJ2-5,TRBV10-3,-,many,CAISDSGTQETQYF,TGTGCCATCAGTGACTCGGGGACCCAAGAGACCCAGTACTTC
TRBJ1-3,TRBV14,TRBD1,many,CASSHLTGTHGNTIYF,TGTGCCAGCAGCCACCTGACAGGGACCCATGGAAACACCATATATTTT
TRBJ2-3,TRBV20-1,-,many,CSASIRGTDTQYF,TGCAGTGCTAGCATACGGGGCACAGATACGCAGTATTTT
TRBJ1-6,TRBV10-2,-,-,CASMVAGRDNSPLHF,TGCGCCAGCATGGTGGCAGGGAGGGATAATTCACCCCTCCACTTT
TRBJ2-7,TRBV27,-,many,CASSSQGKASYEQYF,TGTGCCAGCAGTTCCCAGGGGAAAGCGTCCTACGAGCAGTACTTC